These 26 T cell receptor beta chains share one sample of origin, sequenced in a study of blood T cells in healthy people across ages (dated by TCRdb to the mid-2010s). The library was built by means of 5' RACE. This sample was sequenced with an Illumina HiSeq 2500. A second roughly 7 to 11 cycle PCR used a sample-barcoded 5' primer and a J-beta primer mix. TCRdb itself trimmed the public reads at Q25 with fastp, ran MiXCR and retained productive beta chains. Rows merge per CDR3 protein into single entries with the most common DNA and genes. The sample profile shows roughly 1,300,000 distinct CDR3 sequences; roughly 59% of them were found once. About 6.3% of the sample is in the top ten clones. Material: blood. These receptors all come from a man in his late teens or twenties in good health.

CDR3 nucleotide sequence: TGCAGTGCTAGGCCCGCGAAAAGCGCTGAAGCTTTCTTT. This sequence encodes CSARPAKSAEAFF. The genes are TRBV20-1 and TRBJ1-1; D gene ambiguous. Germline-derived CDR1 and CDR2 are DFQATT and SNEGSKA (reference sequence). The CDR3 has 13 amino acids. V was cut by 3 bases and J by 6 bases, with 14 bases left in between.

This sequence joins TRBV10-3 and TRBJ2-1; 9 positions match TRBD1. CDR1 and CDR2 (germline): ENHRY, SYGVKD. This CDR3 contains 14 residues. V lost 4 bases, J lost 7 bases, and 5 bases stayed unmatched. CDR3 sequence (DNA): TGTGCCATCAGTGGGACGACAGGGGGAAATGAGCAGTTCTTC. It yields the protein CAISGTTGGNEQFF.

This chain links TRBV5-6 with TRBJ2-2, with D perhaps matching TRBD2 (5 bases). Germline CDR1 and CDR2: SGHDT and YYEEEE. This CDR3 comprises 17 residues. The V gene lost 4 bases and the J gene lost 0 bases, with 16 bases spanning the gap. CDR3 nucleotides: TGTGCCAGCAGCCCCGCCCGGGGAGTTACGAACACCGGGGAGCTGTTTTTT. This encodes CASSPARGVTNTGELFF.

The chain carries TRBV20-1 and TRBJ2-7, with 9 bases matching TRBD1. The CDR3 length is 14 residues. Unmatched junction bases numbered 5, after V lost 3 bases and J lost 2 bases. Germline CDR1 reads DFQATT; CDR2 reads SNEGSKA (reference sequence). CDR3 sequence reads: CSASHRGLTYEQYF. The DNA for the CDR3 is TGCAGTGCTAGTCACAGGGGGCTTACCTACGAGCAGTACTTC.

The rearrangement joins TRBV4-3 to TRBJ1-2; D is perhaps TRBD1 (6 bases). The CDR3 length is 15 residues. The germline V and J ends were trimmed by 0 bases and 4 bases, with 12 bases remaining between them. Germline-derived CDR1 and CDR2 are LGHNA and YSLEER. CDR3 amino acids: CASSQDRDKIYGYTF. The CDR3 nucleotides are TGCGCCAGCAGCCAAGATCGGGACAAAATCTATGGCTACACCTTC.

V usage is TRBV10-3 and J usage is TRBJ1-1; D gene ambiguous. CDR1 and CDR2 (germline): ENHRY, SYGVKD. CDR3 length equals 14 residues. V was clipped by 7 bases and J by 0 bases, with 12 bases between them. Here the CDR3 reads CAITSGYLNTEAFF. The CDR3 DNA reads as TGTGCCATCACCTCAGGCTATTTGAACACTGAAGCTTTCTTT.

This chain uses TRBV15 with TRBJ1-2; 9 bases are shared with TRBD1. The V and J ends lost 5 bases and 6 bases, in that order; junction bases with no gene match: 10. This CDR3 spans 15 amino acids. Per germline, CDR1 LNHNV and CDR2 YYDKDF (reference sequence). The CDR3 coding sequence is TGTGCCACCAGCCCGCGGGTAGGGACAGGGAATGGCTACACCTTC. Translating it yields CATSPRVGTGNGYTF. The variable domain in full, completed from reference TRBV15 and TRBJ1-2, reads DAMVIQNPRYQVTQFGKPVTLSCSQTLNHNVMYWYQQKSSQAPKLLFHYYDKDFNNEADTPDNFQSRRPNTSFCFLDIRSPGLGDTAMYLCATSPRVGTGNGYTFGSGTRLTVV.

The J gene is TRBJ1-2, the V gene TRBV20-1; D call uncertain. The V and J ends lost 6 bases and 1 base respectively, with 15 bases between them. CDR1 is DFQATT and CDR2 is SNEGSKA in the germline V gene (reference sequence). This CDR3 comprises 14 residues. This chain's CDR3 is CSATNAGINYGYTF. The CDR3 DNA reads as TGCAGTGCCACCAATGCCGGGATTAACTATGGCTACACCTTC.

The chain uses TRBV11-2 and TRBJ2-4; D unclear. There are 15 residues in the CDR3. V shed 6 bases and J shed 0 bases, with 12 bases lying between them. The germline gives CDR1 SGHAT, CDR2 FQNNGV. The CDR3 region has the DNA TGTGCCAGCAGAACAAGATTACTAGCCAAAAACATTCAGTACTTC. Translating gives CASRTRLLAKNIQYF.

The chain has TRBV20-1 and TRBJ2-1, with TRBD2 identical over 9 bases. The CDR3 extends over 15 amino acids. J was trimmed by 8 bases and V by 6 bases; bases with no gene match: 14. The germline V gene encodes CDR1 DFQATT and CDR2 SNEGSKA (reference sequence). The CDR3 region has the DNA TGCAGTGCCCCGTTGCGGGGGGGCGAAAGTCATGAGCAGTTCTTC. It specifies CSAPLRGGESHEQFF.

The chain has TRBV29-1 and TRBJ2-5; 7 bases map to TRBD2. Per the germline V gene, CDR1 is SQVTM and CDR2 is ANQGSEA. The CDR3 consists of 14 residues. V lost 1 base, J lost 4 bases, and 6 bases stayed unmatched. CDR3 in amino acids: CSVEGGRASETQYF. In nucleotides, the CDR3 is TGCAGCGTTGAAGGTGGGAGGGCCTCAGAGACCCAGTACTTC.

The DNA of the CDR3 is TGTGCCAGCAGTATTCTCCGGGAGTCCGGGGAGCTGTTTTTT. Translated, it gives CASSILRESGELFF. This chain joins TRBV2 and TRBJ2-2, with D perhaps TRBD2 (6 bases). Germline V gene data show CDR1 as SNHLY and CDR2 as FYNNEI. This CDR3 has 14 amino acids. With 5 bases removed from V and 6 bases from J, the gap between germline ends came to 13 bases.

The V call is TRBV4-2, the J call TRBJ1-3, with TRBD1 matching 7 bases. The germline CDR1 and CDR2 sequences are LGHNA and YNFKEQ. V lost 4 bases to trimming and J lost 4 bases; unmatched junction nucleotides: 7. The CDR3 length is 15 residues. CDR3 sequence reads: CASSRSGTEGNTIYF. The DNA for the CDR3 is TGTGCCAGCAGCCGGTCCGGGACAGAAGGAAACACCATATATTTT.

This clonotype turned up a few times. The V gene is TRBV5-1, the J gene TRBJ2-6, with D hard to call. Germline CDR1 is SGHRS and CDR2 is YFSETQ. This CDR3 region has 15 residues. Between the trimmed V and J ends, which lost 4 bases and 0 bases, there was a span of 8 bases. This CDR3 is CASSPVGSGANVLTF. In DNA form, the CDR3 reads TGCGCCAGCAGCCCGGTTGGCTCTGGGGCCAACGTCCTGACTTTC.

The chain carries TRBV12-3 or TRBV12-4 and TRBJ2-1; weak D call: TRBD1 (6 bases). V dropped 3 bases and J dropped 8 bases, with 20 bases sitting between them. The CDR3 runs 16 residues. The CDR3 reads CASSLGIGQGLDEQFF. The CDR3 nucleotides are TGTGCCAGCAGTTTGGGTATCGGGCAGGGGCTCGATGAGCAGTTCTTC.

This sequence joins TRBV10-3 and TRBJ2-5; 7 nucleotides match TRBD1. The J call may be mistaken, given a closer DNA end match to TRBJ2-7. CDR1 ENHRY and CDR2 SYGVKD come from the germline V gene. This CDR3 region has 13 residues. The CDR3 sequence is CASAGDSGYEQYF. CDR3 nucleotides: TGTGCCTCTGCCGGGGACAGTGGCTACGAGCAGTACTTC.

Only one count was recorded for this clonotype. This chain links TRBV2 with TRBJ1-4; D remains ambiguous. V lost 1 base and J 8 bases, leaving 14 bases between the germline ends. Germline V lookup: CDR1 SNHLY, CDR2 FYNNEI. The CDR3 loop spans 15 amino acids. The CDR3 loop is CASSEDSGWEEKLFF. The CDR3 coding sequence is TGTGCCAGCAGTGAAGATTCGGGATGGGAGGAAAAACTGTTTTTT.

The chain links TRBV12-3 or TRBV12-4 to TRBJ2-2, with 8 bases fitting TRBD2. Losses at the gene ends were 6 bases for V and 0 bases for J; bases not matched to a gene: 6. This CDR3 is 16 amino acids long. Here the CDR3 reads CASSPYSGANTGELFF. In DNA, the CDR3 is TGTGCCAGCAGCCCTTATAGCGGGGCGAACACCGGGGAGCTGTTTTTT.

The chain combines TRBV10-3 with TRBJ2-7; 14 nucleotides align to TRBD2. Germline V lookup: CDR1 ENHRY, CDR2 SYGVKD. V lost 7 bases, J lost 4 bases, and 6 bases stayed unmatched. This CDR3 has 15 amino acids. The CDR3 spells CAITGGLAGEYEQYF. The CDR3 DNA reads as TGTGCCATCACCGGGGGACTAGCGGGAGAATACGAGCAGTACTTC.

The rearrangement joins TRBV15 to TRBJ2-7; 8 nucleotides line up with TRBD1. The CDR3 runs 13 residues. V was clipped by 5 bases and J by 4 bases; unmatched bases: 4. Per germline, CDR1 LNHNV and CDR2 YYDKDF (reference sequence). This chain's CDR3 is CATSQDRVYEQYF. CDR3 bases: TGTGCCACCAGCCAGGACAGGGTTTACGAGCAGTACTTC. The variable domain in full, completed from reference TRBV15 and TRBJ2-7, reads DAMVIQNPRYQVTQFGKPVTLSCSQTLNHNVMYWYQQKSSQAPKLLFHYYDKDFNNEADTPDNFQSRRPNTSFCFLDIRSPGLGDTAMYLCATSQDRVYEQYFGPGTRLTVT.

CDR3 region: CASSSDRAEQFF. The CDR3 DNA reads TGTGCCAGCAGCTCGGACAGGGCTGAGCAGTTCTTC. The chain combines TRBV12-3 or TRBV12-4 with TRBJ2-1; 8 nucleotides match TRBD1. The CDR3 runs 12 residues. V dropped 6 bases and J dropped 9; count of bases not matched to a gene: 4.

The rearrangement links TRBV20-1 to TRBJ2-7, with D unresolved. The CDR3 contains 19 residues. Germline CDR1 reads DFQATT; CDR2 reads SNEGSKA (reference sequence). The germline V and J ends were trimmed by 0 bases and 6 bases, with 30 bases remaining between them. CDR3 loop: CSARDFLMKKGGNDLEQYF. As DNA, the CDR3 is TGCAGTGCTAGAGATTTTCTTATGAAAAAGGGTGGGAATGACCTCGAGCAGTACTTC.

The chain recombines TRBV20-1 with TRBJ2-1, with TRBD2 identical over 8 bases. The junction had 16 bases not matched to a gene; V was cut back by 6 bases and J by 0 bases. This CDR3 has 18 amino acids. CDR1 is DFQATT and CDR2 is SNEGSKA in the germline V gene (reference sequence). The CDR3 region is CSAESGGHLPSSYNEQFF. CDR3 sequence (DNA): TGCAGTGCCGAGAGCGGGGGCCACCTCCCGAGCTCCTACAATGAGCAGTTCTTC.

The J gene is TRBJ1-1, the V gene TRBV20-1, with 8 bases identical to TRBD1. The CDR3 covers 13 residues. V was pared by 6 bases and J by 7 bases, with 10 bases of the junction left unmatched. Germline V CDR1 and CDR2: DFQATT, SNEGSKA (reference sequence). The CDR3 sequence is CSATLTGVGEAFF. CDR3 nucleotides: TGCAGTGCCACATTGACAGGGGTGGGTGAAGCTTTCTTT.

The chain uses TRBV28 and TRBJ2-2; maybe TRBD2 (5 bases). The germline V and J ends were trimmed by 2 bases and 6 bases, with 10 bases remaining between them. Germline CDR1 reads MDHEN; CDR2 reads SYDVKM. The CDR3 is 14 amino acids. The CDR3 loop is CASSLRLAAGELFF. The DNA of the CDR3 is TGTGCCAGCAGTTTAAGGCTAGCTGCCGGGGAGCTGTTTTTT.

The chain employs TRBV6-2 or TRBV6-3 and TRBJ2-7, with TRBD1 identical over 7 bases. V dropped 5 bases and J dropped 7; count of bases not matched to a gene: 17. The CDR3 totals 16 residues. Germline-derived CDR1 and CDR2 are MNHEY and SVGEGT. Here the CDR3 DNA reads TGTGCCAGCAGTCCTACACCGACAGGGAACGAGAAGGAGCAGTACTTC. Amino acids: CASSPTPTGNEKEQYF.